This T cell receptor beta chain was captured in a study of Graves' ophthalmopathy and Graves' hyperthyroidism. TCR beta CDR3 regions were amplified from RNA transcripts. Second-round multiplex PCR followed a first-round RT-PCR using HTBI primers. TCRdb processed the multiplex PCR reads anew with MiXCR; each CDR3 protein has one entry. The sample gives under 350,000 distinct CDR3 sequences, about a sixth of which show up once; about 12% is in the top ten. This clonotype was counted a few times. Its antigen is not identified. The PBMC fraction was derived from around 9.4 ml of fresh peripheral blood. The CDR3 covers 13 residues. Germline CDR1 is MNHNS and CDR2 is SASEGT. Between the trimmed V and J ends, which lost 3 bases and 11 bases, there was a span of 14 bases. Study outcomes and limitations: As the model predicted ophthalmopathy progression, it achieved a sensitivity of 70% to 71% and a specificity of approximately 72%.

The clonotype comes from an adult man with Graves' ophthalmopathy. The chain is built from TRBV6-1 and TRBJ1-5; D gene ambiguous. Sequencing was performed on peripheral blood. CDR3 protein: CASSESGQRSQHF. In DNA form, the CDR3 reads TGTGCCAGCAGTGAGAGTGGGCAGCGATCCCAGCATTTT.